The following is a T cell receptor beta chain sequence with its context. This entry belongs to a study of blood T cell repertoires in COVID-19. Overall study: Sites across the United States, Italy and Spain contributed samples from acute and convalescent COVID-19.

Clones were read by immunoSEQ multiplex PCR, and TCRdb kept only the in-frame ones, dropping some. The repertoire holds about 150,000 clones, with almost 85% as singletons. V lost 2 bases to trimming and J lost 11 bases, with 21 bases between them. This CDR3 region has 14 residues. Germline values: CDR1 GTSNPN, CDR2 SVGIG (reference sequence). This sequence originates from a human donor with acute or convalescent COVID-19. The donor label of this sample is uncertain. Sequenced sample: peripheral blood. This sequence joins TRBV30 and TRBJ1-1, with D unclear. The CDR3 protein is CAWSKSRAAREAFF. As DNA, the CDR3 is TGTGCCTGGAGTAAGAGTAGGGCTGCTCGGGAGGCTTTCTTT.